The rows below give T cell receptor beta chains drawn from one sample of a study of CD8+CD57+ T cells in acquired aplastic anemia. From the reads, TCRdb called clonotypes with MiXCR, one entry per CDR3 protein. The sample includes about 150,000 distinct CDR3 sequences, approximately 41% of them seen just once. Sequencing was performed on sorted CD4+, CD8+, or CD8+CD57+ T cells (not recorded which) from PBMCs. The receptor source for this set is a human donor in good health, serving as a control. The conserved cysteine and the conserved F or W are not part of the CDR3 here.

j_call v_call cdr3_length cdr3_aa
TRBJ1-1 TRBV12-3/TRBV12-4 12 ASSWRGGNTEAF
TRBJ1-6 TRBV7-8 12 ASSPGQYNSPLH
TRBJ2-2 TRBV30 11 AWSAAGGGELF
TRBJ2-1 TRBV18 16 ASSPPRSRGSFLNEQF
TRBJ1-2 TRBV12-3/TRBV12-4 7 SVGPGYT
TRBJ1-1 TRBV12-3/TRBV12-4 12 ASSGQNENTEAF
TRBJ2-1 TRBV10-1 13 ASSDIGQGSGEQF
TRBJ2-7 TRBV12-3/TRBV12-4 13 ASSLGPGLSLVQY
TRBJ1-5 TRBV19 9 ASRQGQPQH
TRBJ1-1 TRBV20-1 11 SARGFRNTEAF
TRBJ1-3 TRBV11-1 14 ASSANRFSSGNTIY
TRBJ1-5 TRBV4-1 12 ASSQWTGNQPQH
TRBJ1-2 TRBV2 11 ASTVWGQTGYT
TRBJ1-1 TRBV18 11 ASSPREGTEAF
TRBJ2-1 TRBV15 13 ATSRDDTWSSEQF
TRBJ1-4 TRBV6-5 13 ASSYSWTADSKLF
TRBJ2-1 TRBV6-2/TRBV6-3 8 ASSNNEQF
TRBJ1-5 TRBV19 12 ASGRTRDNQPQH
TRBJ1-2 TRBV7-8 15 ASSFPDRGRLRYGYT
TRBJ1-4 TRBV6-2/TRBV6-3 14 ASTYPLSAGPGKLF
TRBJ2-7 TRBV2 11 ASKRDSSYEQY
TRBJ1-6 TRBV5-1 13 ASSLTSREVSPLH
TRBJ2-1 TRBV24-1 15 ATSDPETGESYNEQF
TRBJ2-3 TRBV10-3 14 AIRGVLGGYTDTQY
TRBJ1-1 TRBV7-3 11 ASSVRGDTEAF
TRBJ2-1 TRBV20-1 12 SATGDSSYNEQF
TRBJ2-7 TRBV12-3/TRBV12-4 13 ASIHEGQGSYEQY
TRBJ1-1 TRBV4-2 13 ASSRLDGLNTEAF
TRBJ1-2 TRBV2 13 ASSEARLTNYGYT
TRBJ2-7 TRBV24-1 11 ATSDGPAYEQY
TRBJ2-1 TRBV20-1 11 SAIRDRGYEQF
TRBJ2-5 TRBV5-1 11 ASHNSGSETQY
TRBJ2-3 TRBV29-1 11 SLSGILTDTQY
TRBJ1-2 TRBV12-3/TRBV12-4 18 ASKRGYPRTGEGGVYGYT
TRBJ2-7 TRBV7-2 12 ASSHGTRTYEQY
TRBJ2-5 TRBV20-1 8 SAGTETQY
TRBJ2-5 TRBV29-1 10 SVDRGVETQY
TRBJ1-2 TRBV11-1 14 ASSLAYRDREDGYT
TRBJ2-7 TRBV24-1 15 ATSDGTQGGPLYEQY
TRBJ2-1 TRBV11-2 16 ASSLETSGRGIVNEQF
TRBJ2-1 TRBV6-2/TRBV6-3 16 ASSYSPLLAGGVNEQF
TRBJ2-7 TRBV20-1 10 SADRGSYEQY
TRBJ2-5 TRBV4-2 15 ASSQDPRGGRQETQY
TRBJ1-2 TRBV15 12 ATSRGELREGYT
TRBJ1-2 TRBV6-5 11 ASSYRDTYGYT
TRBJ2-1 TRBV7-9 9 ASGGRNEQF
TRBJ2-3 TRBV7-6 14 ASSLKQGLGTDTQY
TRBJ2-1 TRBV12-3/TRBV12-4 15 ASSRYLRDAPSNEQF
TRBJ2-5 TRBV10-3 12 DISGTSGQETQY
TRBJ2-1 TRBV2 9 ATLSGNEQF
TRBJ1-6 TRBV11-2 12 ASSLGGENPPLH